The present entry profiles one T cell receptor beta chain with its context. Its antigen is not identified. The PCR was carried out with 60 Vbeta primers and 13 Jbeta primers. The assay was immunoSEQ multiplex PCR, and TCRdb's table has in-frame clones only and misses some. In the table there are about 65,000 clones, 70% to 85% of which are singletons. The sample comes from a study of cytomegalovirus exposure and HLA in healthy donors. Findings of the study overall: In a later analysis, TCR beta V- and J-gene trimming showed a link to a missense DCLRE1C variant. The authors listed approximately 150 TCR beta chains as cytomegalovirus-associated. Later analysis found that TCR beta chains associated with HLA were more clonally expanded than other, equally common chains.

The V and J ends lost 4 bases and 5 bases respectively, with 14 bases between them. Germline-derived CDR1 and CDR2 are MNHEY and SVGAGI. The CDR3 contains 14 residues. The chain combines TRBV6-5 with TRBJ2-5; D perhaps matches TRBD2 (5 bases). The sample taken for sequencing was PBMCs. This clonotype was obtained from a girl aged 10-17 years in good health and CMV-seropositive. CDR3: CASSLSRGSETQYF. The CDR3 DNA sequence: TGTGCCAGCAGTTTGTCGCGCGGGTCGGAGACCCAGTACTTC.